This TCR beta chain comes out of a study of technical replicates of blood from a few donors. Data came from immunoSEQ multiplex PCR; TCRdb stores just in-frame clones and leaves some out. In the table there are some 60,000 clones, roughly 94% of which are singletons. Trimming took 8 bases from V and 4 from J, leaving 17 bases between them. Germline CDR1 and CDR2: MNHEY and SVGAGI. The CDR3 length is 15 residues. The sample comprised PBMCs. The TCR comes from a human donor in good health. Some clones in this sample may be carry-over from other donors' samples. The chain employs TRBV6-5 and TRBJ2-2; tentatively, D is TRBD1 (6 bases). CDR3: CASWKGEVGTGELFF. CDR3 nucleotides: TGTGCCAGCTGGAAGGGGGAAGTGGGCACCGGGGAGCTGTTTTTT.